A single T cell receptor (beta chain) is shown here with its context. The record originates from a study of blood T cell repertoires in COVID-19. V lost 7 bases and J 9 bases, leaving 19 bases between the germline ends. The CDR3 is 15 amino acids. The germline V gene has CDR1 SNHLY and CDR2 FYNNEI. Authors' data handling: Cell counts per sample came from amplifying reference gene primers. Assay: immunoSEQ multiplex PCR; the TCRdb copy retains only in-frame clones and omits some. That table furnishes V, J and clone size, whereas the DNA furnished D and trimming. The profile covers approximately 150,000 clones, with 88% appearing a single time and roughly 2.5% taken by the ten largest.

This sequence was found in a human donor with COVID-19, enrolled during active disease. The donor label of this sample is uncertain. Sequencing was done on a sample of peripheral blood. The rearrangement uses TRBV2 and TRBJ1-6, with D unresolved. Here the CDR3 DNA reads TGTGCCAGCACCGGGGAGGGCCCTTATGGTTCACCCCTCCACTTT. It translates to CASTGEGPYGSPLHF.